This TCR beta chain appears in the sequencing data of a study of cytotoxic CD8 clonotypes in ibrutinib-treated CLL. As for the study in general: Outcomes included 24 partial and 2 complete responses; after median around 65 months, 14 stayed remitted and approximately 12 progressed.

Depths of 1 in 200,000 to 1 in 1 million T cells were the sequencing target. Repertoires were generated with immunoSEQ multiplex PCR, while TCRdb's copy carries only in-frame clones and drops some. The sample shows some 310,000 clones, roughly 85% of them seen only once. CDR1 is MNHEY and CDR2 is SMNVEV in the germline V gene (reference sequence). This CDR3 spans 13 amino acids. J lost 4 bases, V lost 6 bases, and 6 bases had no gene match. The source material was PBMCs, sampled before ibrutinib treatment. This receptor was obtained from a human donor with chronic lymphocytic leukemia. The chain links TRBV27 to TRBJ2-7; 7 positions match TRBD1. The CDR3 nucleotides read TGTGCCAGCAGCCGGGACAGCCGTTACGAGCAGTACTTC. Translated, it gives CASSRDSRYEQYF.